The clone carrying this T cell receptor (beta chain) was counted once. This entry is derived from a study of blood T cell repertoires in COVID-19. Study-level background: Sites across the United States, Italy and Spain contributed samples from acute and convalescent COVID-19.

The CDR3 sequence is 14 residues long. V lost 8 bases to trimming and J lost 5 bases, with 16 bases between them. Germline loops: CDR1 SEHNR, CDR2 FQNEAQ (reference sequence). TCRdb's copy holds only in-frame clones and misses some; the assay was immunoSEQ multiplex PCR. The sample lists 250,000 to 300,000 clones, approximately 80% occurring once. This clonotype was sampled from a middle-aged man who had been exposed to COVID-19. The rearrangement joins TRBV7-9 to TRBJ2-1; tentative D call: TRBD2 (6 bases). What was sequenced was PBMCs or T cells enriched from blood (not recorded which). The CDR3 sequence: CASGTGTLNNEQFF. CDR3 coding DNA: TGTGCCAGCGGGACCGGGACTCTTAACAATGAGCAGTTCTTC. The full variable domain, its missing parts supplied by reference TRBV7-9 and TRBJ2-1, is DTGVSQNPRHKITKRGQNVTFRCDPISEHNRLYWYRQTLGQGPEFLTYFQNEAQLEKSRLLSDRFSAERPKGSFSTLEIQRTEQGDSAMYLCASGTGTLNNEQFFGPGTRLTVL.